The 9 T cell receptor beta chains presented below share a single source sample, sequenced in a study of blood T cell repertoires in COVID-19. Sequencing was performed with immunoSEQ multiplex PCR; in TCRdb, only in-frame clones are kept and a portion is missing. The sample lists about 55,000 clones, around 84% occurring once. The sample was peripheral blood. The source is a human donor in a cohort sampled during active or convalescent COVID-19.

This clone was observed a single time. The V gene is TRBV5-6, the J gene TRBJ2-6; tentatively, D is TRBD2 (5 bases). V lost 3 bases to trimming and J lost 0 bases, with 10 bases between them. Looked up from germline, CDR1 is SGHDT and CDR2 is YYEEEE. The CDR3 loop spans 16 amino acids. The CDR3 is CASSWPGSSGANVLTF. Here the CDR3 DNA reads TGTGCCAGCAGCTGGCCTGGGAGCTCTGGGGCCAACGTCCTGACTTTC.

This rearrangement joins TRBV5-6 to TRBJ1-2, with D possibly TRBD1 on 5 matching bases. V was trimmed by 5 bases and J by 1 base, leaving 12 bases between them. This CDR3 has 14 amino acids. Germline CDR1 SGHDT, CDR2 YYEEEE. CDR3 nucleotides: TGTGCCAGCAGTCAAACCGGGGGTAACTATGGCTACACCTTC. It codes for CASSQTGGNYGYTF.

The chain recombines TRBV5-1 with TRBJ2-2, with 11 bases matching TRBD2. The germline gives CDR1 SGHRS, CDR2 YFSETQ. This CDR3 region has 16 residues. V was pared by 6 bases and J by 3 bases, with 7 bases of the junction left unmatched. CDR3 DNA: TGCGCCAGCAAATACCCGGGACTAGCGGACACCGGGGAGCTGTTTTTT. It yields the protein CASKYPGLADTGELFF. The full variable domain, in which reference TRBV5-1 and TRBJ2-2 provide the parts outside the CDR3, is KAGVTQTPRYLIKTRGQQVTLSCSPISGHRSVSWYQQTPGQGLQFLFEYFSETQRNKGNFPGRFSGRQFSNSRSEMNVSTLELGDSALYLCASKYPGLADTGELFFGEGSRLTVL.

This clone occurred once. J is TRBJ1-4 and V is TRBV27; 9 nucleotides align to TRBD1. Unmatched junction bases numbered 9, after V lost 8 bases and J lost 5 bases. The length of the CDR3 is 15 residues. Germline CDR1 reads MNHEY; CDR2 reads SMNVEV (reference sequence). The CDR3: CASGKLGTGNEKLFF. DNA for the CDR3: TGTGCCAGCGGTAAACTTGGGACAGGGAATGAAAAACTGTTTTTT.

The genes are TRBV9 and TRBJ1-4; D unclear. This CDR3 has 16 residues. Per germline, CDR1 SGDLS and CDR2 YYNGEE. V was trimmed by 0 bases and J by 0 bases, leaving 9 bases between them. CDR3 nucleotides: TGTGCCAGCAGCGTAGGCGGGATTGCAACTAATGAAAAACTGTTTTTT. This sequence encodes CASSVGGIATNEKLFF.

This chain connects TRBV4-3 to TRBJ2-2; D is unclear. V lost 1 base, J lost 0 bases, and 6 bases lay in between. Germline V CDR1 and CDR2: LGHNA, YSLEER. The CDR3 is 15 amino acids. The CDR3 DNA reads TGCGCCAGCAGCCAAGGACTTCCGAACACCGGGGAGCTGTTTTTT. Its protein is CASSQGLPNTGELFF.

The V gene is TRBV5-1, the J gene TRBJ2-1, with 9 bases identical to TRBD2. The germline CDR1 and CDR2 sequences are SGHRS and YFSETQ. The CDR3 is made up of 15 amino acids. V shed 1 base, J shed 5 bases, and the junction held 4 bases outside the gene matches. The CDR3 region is CASSLKAGGDNEQFF. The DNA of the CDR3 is TGCGCCAGCAGCTTGAAAGCGGGGGGTGACAATGAGCAGTTCTTC.

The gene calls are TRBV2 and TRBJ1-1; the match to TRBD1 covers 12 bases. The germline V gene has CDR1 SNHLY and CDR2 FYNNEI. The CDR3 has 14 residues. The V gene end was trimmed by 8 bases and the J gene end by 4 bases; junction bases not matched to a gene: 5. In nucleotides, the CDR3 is TGTGCCAGCGGGGGACAGGGGGCGCGCACTGAAGCTTTCTTT. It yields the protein CASGGQGARTEAFF.

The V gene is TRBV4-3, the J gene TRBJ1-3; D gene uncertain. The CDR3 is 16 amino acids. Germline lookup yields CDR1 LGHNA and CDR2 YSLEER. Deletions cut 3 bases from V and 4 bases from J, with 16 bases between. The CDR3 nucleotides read TGCGCCAGCAGCCAGGTTACCGGGAGGACGGGAAACACCATATATTTT. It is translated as CASSQVTGRTGNTIYF.